These T cell receptor beta chains were read from a single sample in a study of technical replicates of blood from several donors. Clones were sequenced by immunoSEQ multiplex PCR, and TCRdb holds only the in-frame ones, with some missing. The sample consists of approximately 81,000 clones, 90% to 97% of them appearing once. Material for sequencing was T cells isolated from PBMCs. The source of these receptors is a human donor in good health. CDR3s include the opening cysteine and the closing phenylalanine or tryptophan. D genes are given only for firm matches. A row's size may be missing; if present it is once, few, many or a size class.

>TRBV25-1|17|.|TRBJ1-3|.
CASSEYGPGDTGNTIYF
TGTGCCAGCAGTGAGTACGGGCCAGGGGACACTGGAAACACCATATATTTT
>TRBV14|16|.|TRBJ2-1|TRBD2
CASSRLTSGRGNEQFF
TGTGCCAGCAGCCGACTTACTAGCGGGAGAGGAAATGAGCAGTTCTTC
>TRBV4-3|18|.|TRBJ1-5|.
CASSQDILGGASNQPQHF
TGCGCCAGCAGCCAAGACATTTTGGGTGGGGCGAGCAATCAGCCCCAGCATTTT
>TRBV19|13|.|TRBJ1-4|.
CASSITGNEKLFF
TGTGCCAGTAGTATAACGGGGAATGAAAAACTGTTTTTT
>TRBV7-8|19|.|TRBJ2-1|TRBD2
CASSLGLAGGNLNYNEQFF
TGTGCCAGCAGCTTGGGACTAGCGGGAGGTAATTTAAACTACAATGAGCAGTTCTTC
>TRBV11-3|12|.|TRBJ1-1|.
CASSSWGPEAFF
TGTGCCAGCAGCTCGTGGGGCCCTGAAGCTTTCTTT
>TRBV11-1|16|.|TRBJ2-2|TRBD2
CASSLGLAGLTGELFF
TGTGCCAGCAGCTTAGGGCTAGCGGGACTCACCGGGGAGCTGTTTTTT
>TRBV28|12|.|TRBJ2-7|.
CASSPPGYEQYF
TGTGCCAGCAGTCCCCCGGGCTACGAGCAGTACTTC
>TRBV7-9|16|.|TRBJ2-3|.
CASSLAQLDSSDTQYF
TGTGCCAGCAGCTTAGCGCAGCTAGACAGCTCAGATACGCAGTATTTT
>TRBV7-9|16|.|TRBJ1-1|.
CASSLGEGGADTEAFF
TGTGCCAGCAGCTTAGGGGAGGGGGGCGCGGACACTGAAGCTTTCTTT
>TRBV19|15|.|TRBJ1-2|.
CASSTTGKGDYGYTF
TGTGCCAGTAGTACCACAGGGAAGGGAGACTATGGCTACACCTTC
>TRBV7-2|13|.|TRBJ2-5|.
CASRESGVETQYF
TGTGCCAGCCGAGAGTCGGGGGTGGAGACCCAGTACTTC
>TRBV4-2|20|.|TRBJ2-1|TRBD1
CASSQDPGQAIFLAYNEQFF
TGTGCCAGCAGCCAAGATCCGGGACAGGCTATTTTTCTGGCCTACAATGAGCAGTTCTTC
>TRBV5-4|13|few|TRBJ1-2|.
CASSLAGGLGYTF
TGTGCCAGCAGCTTGGCTGGGGGCCTGGGCTACACCTTC
>TRBV2|14|few|TRBJ1-1|.
CASTDRTANTEAFF
TGTGCCAGCACCGACAGGACAGCGAACACTGAAGCTTTCTTT
>TRBV5-1|13|.|TRBJ1-5|TRBD1
CASRQGVNQPQHF
TGCGCCAGCAGACAGGGGGTGAATCAGCCCCAGCATTTT
>TRBV2|12|.|TRBJ2-7|TRBD1
CASSSRGNEQYF
TGTGCCAGCAGTAGCAGGGGGAACGAGCAGTACTTC
>TRBV5-4|16|.|TRBJ1-2|.
CASSSEFSALKDGYTF
TGTGCCAGCAGCTCCGAATTTAGCGCCTTGAAGGATGGCTACACCTTC
>TRBV7-9|12|.|TRBJ2-3|.
CASSNSRPWQYF
TGTGCCAGCAGCAACTCTCGTCCCTGGCAGTATTTT
>TRBV10-3|13|.|TRBJ2-5|.
CAISEGGRETQYF
TGTGCCATCAGTGAAGGTGGGAGGGAGACCCAGTACTTC
>TRBV2|12|.|TRBJ2-1|.
CASIIPGNEQFF
TGTGCCAGCATCATACCGGGCAATGAGCAGTTCTTC
>TRBV7-9|15|.|TRBJ2-7|.
CASSFVARDFGEQYF
TGTGCCAGCAGCTTTGTAGCCCGTGACTTTGGCGAGCAGTACTTC
>TRBV5-4|15|.|TRBJ2-1|TRBD2
CASSRSGLADNEQFF
TGTGCCAGCAGCCGATCGGGACTAGCGGACAATGAGCAGTTCTTC
>TRBV30|12|.|TRBJ2-7|.
CAWRISTYEQYF
TGTGCCTGGAGAATCAGTACCTACGAGCAGTACTTC
>TRBV19|15|.|TRBJ2-3|TRBD1
CASSIGTGGTDTQYF
TGTGCCAGTAGTATAGGGACAGGGGGCACAGATACGCAGTATTTT
>TRBV5-1|14|.|TRBJ1-3|.
CASSLDQAGNTIYF
TGCGCCAGCAGCTTGGACCAGGCTGGAAACACCATATATTTT
>TRBV2|16|.|TRBJ2-3|.
CASPNRGGVVTDTQYF
TGTGCCAGCCCCAATCGGGGCGGGGTAGTGACAGATACGCAGTATTTT
>TRBV9|15|.|TRBJ2-3|.
CASSVEATRADTQYF
TGTGCCAGCAGCGTAGAAGCCACTCGGGCAGATACGCAGTATTTT
>TRBV6-5|12|.|TRBJ2-7|.
CASSPGNYEQYF
TGTGCCAGCAGCCCCGGGAACTACGAGCAGTACTTC
>TRBV30|13|.|TRBJ1-5|.
CAWSREGGQPQHF
TGTGCCTGGAGCAGGGAGGGGGGCCAGCCCCAGCATTTT
>TRBV6-5|11|.|TRBJ1-1|.
CASSSSTEAFF
TGTGCCAGCAGTTCTTCCACTGAAGCTTTCTTT
>TRBV5-4|14|.|TRBJ2-7|TRBD1
CASSLGKGQREQYF
TGTGCCAGCAGCTTGGGGAAGGGACAGAGGGAGCAGTACTTC
>TRBV7-9|11|few|TRBJ1-1|.
CASSLPTEAFF
TGTGCCAGCAGCCTCCCCACTGAAGCTTTCTTT
>TRBV27|14|once|TRBJ2-5|.
CASSFAGTLETQYF
TGTGCCAGCAGTTTCGCCGGGACTTTAGAGACCCAGTACTTC
>TRBV7-9|12|.|TRBJ1-4|.
CASSLGGEKLFF
TGTGCCAGCAGCTTAGGAGGGGAAAAACTGTTTTTT
>TRBV19|14|.|TRBJ1-2|.
CASSIGGHNYGYTF
TGTGCCAGTAGTATCGGGGGGCACAACTATGGCTACACCTTC
>TRBV4-1|17|.|TRBJ1-1|TRBD1
CASSQRRQGAMNTEAFF
TGCGCCAGCAGCCAACGTAGACAGGGGGCCATGAACACTGAAGCTTTCTTT